This record looks at one TCR beta chain sequence and its context. No antigen is known for it. The germline V gene has CDR1 SQVTM and CDR2 ANQGSEA. The V end lost 7 bases, the J end lost 4 bases, and 13 bases lay between the germline ends. The CDR3 is made up of 12 amino acids. This sample was taken from a study of OX40 agonist ivuxolimab in advanced cancers. At the level of the study: Earlier treatment with anti-PD-1, anti-PD-L1 or anti-CTLA-4 was permitted, and over 35% had received some. Study results and limitations: Several nonresponders also turned out to have low normalized T-cell clonal expansion. Averaged across samples, CD8+ T cells carried more expanded clones than CD4+ did. Doses of 0.1 to 3.0 mg/kg were accompanied by clonal expansion of CD4+ and CD8+ blood T cells by week 6.

The protocol was immunoSEQ multiplex PCR, while the TCRdb copy is restricted to in-frame clones and leaves out a portion. The sample lists approximately 82,000 clones; about 85% were seen once. This sequence originates from an adult with an advanced solid tumor such as melanoma, head and neck, liver or kidney cancer. The sample in question was CD4+ or CD8+ T cells sorted from blood, obtained in a trial of the OX40 agonist ivuxolimab. The J gene is TRBJ1-1, the V gene TRBV29-1, with a weak D call TRBD1 (5 bases). The CDR3 is CSAFLGGTEAFF. The CDR3, as DNA: TGCAGCGCCTTCCTCGGGGGCACTGAAGCTTTCTTT. Combining the CDR3 with reference TRBV29-1 and TRBJ1-1 gives the whole variable domain SAVISQKPSRDICQRGTSLTIQCQVDSQVTMMFWYRQQPGQSLTLIATANQGSEATYESGFVIDKFPISRPNLTFSTLTVSNMSPEDSSIYLCSAFLGGTEAFFGQGTRLTVV.